These T cell receptor beta chains were read from a single sample in a study of T cell repertoires in cytomegalovirus infection. TCRdb independently ran MiXCR on the reads; one entry per CDR3 protein. The table shows roughly 150,000 distinct CDR3 sequences, with about 20% occurring only once. Their cognate antigens are unknown. The source was CD8+ T cells from cultured PBMCs, collected from culture after CMV antigen stimulation. Every receptor here comes from a human donor in good health (CMV status not recorded). Some clones in this sample may be carry-over from other donors' samples. Both conserved end residues are part of each CDR3.

V	J	length	CDR3
TRBV7-9	TRBJ2-6	16	CASSKTTGPGANVLTF
TRBV7-2	TRBJ2-5	15	CASSLRGRVRETQYF
TRBV4-3	TRBJ1-2	14	CASIQVVRVRGYTF
TRBV30	TRBJ1-1	15	CAWSVKRFTNTEAFF
TRBV24-1	TRBJ2-3	16	CATSVLDRVFTDTQYF
TRBV27	TRBJ1-3	15	CASSLQGSSGNTIYF
TRBV5-6	TRBJ1-1	12	CASSLDWGEAFF
TRBV4-2	TRBJ1-2	15	CASSQASSEIYGYTF
TRBV6-1	TRBJ1-2	14	CASTFGTGPYGYTF
TRBV4-3	TRBJ1-2	14	CASSPQRPNYGYTF
TRBV7-3	TRBJ1-6	14	CASSLGTANSPLHF